This entry concerns a single T cell receptor beta chain. Its antigen is still unknown. The data are from a study of radiotherapy plus CTLA-4 blockade in lung cancer. At the level of the study: Disease control was achieved by around 33% of patients, and objective responses by 15% to 20%.

The repertoire was sequenced with immunoSEQ multiplex PCR; TCRdb's copy has only in-frame clones and lacks some. The profile covers over 30,000 clones, with more than 75% appearing a single time and around 22% taken by the ten largest. The study's findings and limits: Among blood TCR repertoires after radiotherapy plus ipilimumab, tumor-derived clones expanded. Increased serum interferon-beta after radiation also reportedly predicted response strongly.

CDR1 and CDR2 from the germline V gene are SEHNR and FQNEAQ (reference sequence). The CDR3 covers 14 residues. Trimming cost V 0 bases and J 6 bases; bases outside gene matches: 2. The sample was peripheral blood, taken from a patient treated with radiotherapy plus ipilimumab. J is TRBJ1-5 and V is TRBV7-9, with 7 bases lining up with TRBD1. This clonotype was sampled from a human donor with non-small cell lung cancer that progressed on radiotherapy plus ipilimumab. This CDR3 reads CASSLAGGGQPQHF. The CDR3 DNA follows: TGTGCCAGCAGCTTAGCAGGGGGCGGTCAGCCCCAGCATTTT.